These T cell receptor beta chains were read from a single sample in a study of beta chain features in type 1 diabetes. TCRdb's copy holds only in-frame clones and misses some; the assay was immunoSEQ multiplex PCR. The sample holds 300,000 to 350,000 clones, 11% to 15% seen once. The material sequenced was central memory CD4+ T cells from blood. These receptor sequences come from a young man in good health. Each CDR3 is given without its conserved first and last residue.

j_gene: TRBJ2-1
v_gene: TRBV19
CDR3aa: ASSPRTGGYNEQF

j_gene: TRBJ2-1
v_gene: TRBV5-1
CDR3aa: ASSRSRSYNEQF

j_gene: TRBJ1-3
v_gene: TRBV2
CDR3aa: ASSVSRTSGNTIY

j_gene: TRBJ2-1
v_gene: TRBV28
CDR3aa: ASTHGGGGSYNEQF

j_gene: TRBJ1-6
v_gene: TRBV6-6
CDR3aa: ASSINPPDISPLH

j_gene: TRBJ1-3
v_gene: TRBV9
CDR3aa: ASSVTDFSGNTIY

j_gene: TRBJ2-5
v_gene: TRBV4-1
CDR3aa: ASSQDSQATQY

j_gene: TRBJ2-3
v_gene: TRBV5-1
CDR3aa: ASSLGLTTDTQY

j_gene: TRBJ2-1
v_gene: TRBV30
CDR3aa: AWSKGTSGKYEQF

j_gene: TRBJ2-4
v_gene: TRBV7-2
CDR3aa: ASSPRTSGGRGNIQY

j_gene: TRBJ2-5
v_gene: TRBV5-1
CDR3aa: ASSFPVKQGSQETQY

j_gene: TRBJ1-2
v_gene: TRBV7-2
CDR3aa: ASSLAQGANYGYT

j_gene: TRBJ2-1
v_gene: TRBV6-1
CDR3aa: ASSERGDSTYNEQF

j_gene: TRBJ2-2
v_gene: TRBV2
CDR3aa: ASSASNTGELF

j_gene: TRBJ2-2
v_gene: TRBV9
CDR3aa: ASSPGAPRQGSNTGELF